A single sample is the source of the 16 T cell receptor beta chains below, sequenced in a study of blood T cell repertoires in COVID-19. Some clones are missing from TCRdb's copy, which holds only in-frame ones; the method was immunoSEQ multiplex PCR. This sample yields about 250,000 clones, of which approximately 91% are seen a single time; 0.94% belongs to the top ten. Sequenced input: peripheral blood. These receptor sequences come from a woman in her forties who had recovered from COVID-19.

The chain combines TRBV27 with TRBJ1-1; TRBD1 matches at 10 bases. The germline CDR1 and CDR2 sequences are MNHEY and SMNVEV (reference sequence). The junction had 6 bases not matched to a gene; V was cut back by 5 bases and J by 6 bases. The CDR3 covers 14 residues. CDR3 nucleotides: TGTGCCAGCAGTGACCAGGACAGGGGGGCTGAAGCTTTCTTT. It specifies CASSDQDRGAEAFF.

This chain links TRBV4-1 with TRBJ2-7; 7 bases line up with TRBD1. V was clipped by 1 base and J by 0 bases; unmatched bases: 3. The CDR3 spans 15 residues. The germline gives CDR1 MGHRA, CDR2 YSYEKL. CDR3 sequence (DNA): TGCGCCAGCAGCCAAGTGGGGACAGCCTCCTACGAGCAGTACTTC. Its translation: CASSQVGTASYEQYF.

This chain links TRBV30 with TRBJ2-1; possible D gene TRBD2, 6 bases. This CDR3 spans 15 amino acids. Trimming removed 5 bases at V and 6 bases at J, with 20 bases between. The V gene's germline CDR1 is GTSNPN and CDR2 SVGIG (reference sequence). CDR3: CAWPLTGEFTNEQFF. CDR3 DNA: TGTGCCTGGCCACTCACGGGGGAGTTCACCAATGAGCAGTTCTTC.

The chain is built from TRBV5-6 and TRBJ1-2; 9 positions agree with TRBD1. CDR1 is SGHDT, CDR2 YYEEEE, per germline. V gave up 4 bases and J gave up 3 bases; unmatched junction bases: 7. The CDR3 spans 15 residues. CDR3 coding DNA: TGTGCCAGCAGCCCCCTGGGACAGGGAGACTATGGCTACACCTTC. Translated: CASSPLGQGDYGYTF. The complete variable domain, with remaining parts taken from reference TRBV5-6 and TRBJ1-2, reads DAGVTQSPTHLIKTRGQQVTLRCSPKSGHDTVSWYQQALGQGPQFIFQYYEEEERQRGNFPDRFSGHQFPNYSSELNVNALLLGDSALYLCASSPLGQGDYGYTFGSGTRLTVV.

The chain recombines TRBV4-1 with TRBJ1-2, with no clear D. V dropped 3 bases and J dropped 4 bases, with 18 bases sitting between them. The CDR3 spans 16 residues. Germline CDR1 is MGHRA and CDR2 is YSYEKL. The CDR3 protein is CASSQSDEGGIYGYTF. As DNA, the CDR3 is TGCGCCAGCAGCCAGTCGGACGAAGGCGGGATCTATGGCTACACCTTC.

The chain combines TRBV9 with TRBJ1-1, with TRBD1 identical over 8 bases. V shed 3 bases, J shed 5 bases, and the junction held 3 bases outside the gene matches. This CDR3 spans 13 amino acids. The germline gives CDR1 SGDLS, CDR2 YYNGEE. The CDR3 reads CASSAGTGTEAFF. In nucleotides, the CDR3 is TGTGCCAGCAGCGCAGGGACAGGAACTGAAGCTTTCTTT.

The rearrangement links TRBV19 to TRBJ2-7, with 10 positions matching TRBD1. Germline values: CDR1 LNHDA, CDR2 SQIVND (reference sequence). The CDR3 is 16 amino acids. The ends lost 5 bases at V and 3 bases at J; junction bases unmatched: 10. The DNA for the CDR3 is TGTGCCAGTAGTCCTAGGGGACAGGGGCGTAACTACGAGCAGTACTTC. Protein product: CASSPRGQGRNYEQYF. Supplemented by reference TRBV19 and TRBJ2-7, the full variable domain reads DGGITQSPKYLFRKEGQNVTLSCEQNLNHDAMYWYRQDPGQGLRLIYYSQIVNDFQKGDIAEGYSVSREKKESFPLTVTSAQKNPTAFYLCASSPRGQGRNYEQYFGPGTRLTVT.

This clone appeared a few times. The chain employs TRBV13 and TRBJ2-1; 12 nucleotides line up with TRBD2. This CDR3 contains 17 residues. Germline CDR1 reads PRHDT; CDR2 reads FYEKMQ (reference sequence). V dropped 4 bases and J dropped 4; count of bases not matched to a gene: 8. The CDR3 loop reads CASSSQGGTSGYNEQFF. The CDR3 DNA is TGTGCCAGCAGCTCCCAAGGCGGGACTAGCGGGTACAATGAGCAGTTCTTC.

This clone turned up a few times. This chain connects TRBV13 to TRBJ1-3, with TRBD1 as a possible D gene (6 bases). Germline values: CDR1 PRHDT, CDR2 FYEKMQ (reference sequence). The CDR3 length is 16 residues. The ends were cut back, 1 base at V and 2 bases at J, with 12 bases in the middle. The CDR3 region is CASSLDPRQAGNTIYF. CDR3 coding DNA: TGTGCCAGCAGCTTAGACCCTCGACAGGCTGGAAACACCATATATTTT.

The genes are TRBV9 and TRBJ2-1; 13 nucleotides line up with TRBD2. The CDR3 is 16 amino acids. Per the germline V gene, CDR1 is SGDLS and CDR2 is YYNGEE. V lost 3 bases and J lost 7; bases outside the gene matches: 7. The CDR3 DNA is TGTGCCAGCAGCGCAGGACTAGCGGGAGTCGAGAATGAGCAGTTCTTC. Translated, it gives CASSAGLAGVENEQFF.

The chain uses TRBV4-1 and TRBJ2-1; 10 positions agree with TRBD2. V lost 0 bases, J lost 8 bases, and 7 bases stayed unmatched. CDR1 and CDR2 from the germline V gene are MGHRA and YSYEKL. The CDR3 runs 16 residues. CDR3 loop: CASSQERPSGRYEQFF. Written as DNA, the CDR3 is TGCGCCAGCAGCCAAGAGCGACCTAGCGGGAGATATGAGCAGTTCTTC.

CDR3 nucleotide sequence: TGTGCCAGCAGCGGGGTGAATGAAAAACTGTTTTTT. Translation gives CASSGVNEKLFF. This chain connects TRBV28 to TRBJ1-4, with unresolved D. Germline-derived CDR1 and CDR2 are MDHEN and SYDVKM. This CDR3 is 12 amino acids long. V was trimmed by 6 bases and J by 5 bases, leaving 7 bases between them.

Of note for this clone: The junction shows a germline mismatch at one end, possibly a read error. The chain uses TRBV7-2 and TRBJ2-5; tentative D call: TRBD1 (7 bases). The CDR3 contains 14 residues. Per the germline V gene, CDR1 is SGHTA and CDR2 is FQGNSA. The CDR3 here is CASSGDSSGEAQYF. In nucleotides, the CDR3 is TGTGCCAGCAGCGGGGACAGTTCGGGAGAGGCCCAGTACTTC.

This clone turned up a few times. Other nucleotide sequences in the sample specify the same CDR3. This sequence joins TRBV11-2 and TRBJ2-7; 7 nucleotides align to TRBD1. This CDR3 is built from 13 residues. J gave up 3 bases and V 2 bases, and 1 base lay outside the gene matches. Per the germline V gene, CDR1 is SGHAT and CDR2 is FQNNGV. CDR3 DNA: TGTGCCAGCAGCTTAAGACAGGGCTACGAGCAGTACTTC. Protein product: CASSLRQGYEQYF.

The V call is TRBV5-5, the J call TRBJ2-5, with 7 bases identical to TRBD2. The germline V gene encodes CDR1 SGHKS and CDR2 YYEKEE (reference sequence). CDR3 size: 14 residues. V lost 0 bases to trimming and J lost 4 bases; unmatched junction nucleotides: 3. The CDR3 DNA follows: TGTGCCAGCAGCTTGGCTGCGGGAGCAGAGACCCAGTACTTC. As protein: CASSLAAGAETQYF.

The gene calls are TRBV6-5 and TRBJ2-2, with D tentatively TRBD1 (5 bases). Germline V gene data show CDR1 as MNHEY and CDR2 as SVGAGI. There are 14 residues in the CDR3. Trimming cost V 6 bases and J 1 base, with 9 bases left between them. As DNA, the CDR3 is TGTGCCAGCAGATGGCAGGGGAACACCGGGGAGCTGTTTTTT. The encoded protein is CASRWQGNTGELFF.